The 5 T cell receptor beta chains below come from one sample, sequenced in a study of CD8+ T cells in alopecia areata. Regarding treatment: oral pan-JAK inhibitor, 5-10 mg twice daily. Sequencing templates came from extracted RNA that was reverse transcribed into cDNA. Sequenced by immunoSEQ multiplex PCR; TCRdb stores in-frame clones only, minus some. The profile shows about 160,000 clones, around 59% of them singletons. The source material was CD4+ T cells sorted from blood, sampled at week 24, from a patient treated with tofacitinib. The receptors shown here come from a human donor with alopecia areata.

This clone has only one observation. The chain uses TRBV6-5 and TRBJ1-1; no reliable D call. V was cut by 10 bases and J by 1 base, with 10 bases left in between. Germline V CDR1 and CDR2: MNHEY, SVGAGI. The CDR3 totals 12 residues. The CDR3 DNA reads TGTGCCACCTCCCGCACGAACACTGAAGCTTTCTTT. As protein: CATSRTNTEAFF.

This clone was counted between two and nine times. V gene TRBV5-1 combines with J gene TRBJ2-1; TRBD2 matches at 7 bases. Germline V gives CDR1 SGHRS, CDR2 YFSETQ. The CDR3 is made up of 14 amino acids. The V and J ends lost 0 bases and 9 bases, in that order; junction bases with no gene match: 6. This chain's CDR3 is CASSLGLAGSEQFF. Here the CDR3 DNA reads TGCGCCAGCAGCTTGGGACTAGCCGGCAGTGAGCAGTTCTTC.

The chain uses TRBV29-1 and TRBJ2-3; 10 nucleotides agree with TRBD1. Trimming at V came to 4 bases and at J to 2 bases, leaving 3 bases not matched to a gene. CDR1 is SQVTM and CDR2 is ANQGSEA in the germline V gene. The CDR3 is 14 amino acids. CDR3 bases: TGCAGCGTTGTGGGACAGGGGACCACAGATACGCAGTATTTT. Translation gives CSVVGQGTTDTQYF.

A word on this clone: Different DNA sequences within this sample yield the same CDR3. CDR3 DNA: TGTGCCTGGAGTGTACAGTTAGAGACCCAGTACTTC. Protein product: CAWSVQLETQYF. V is TRBV30 and J is TRBJ2-5; D not certain. CDR3 length: 12 residues. The V end lost 0 bases, the J end lost 4 bases, and 6 bases lay between the germline ends. CDR1 is GTSNPN, CDR2 SVGIG, per germline (reference sequence). Supplemented by reference TRBV30 and TRBJ2-5, the full variable domain reads SQTIHQWPATLVQPVGSPLSLECTVEGTSNPNLYWYRQAAGRGLQLLFYSVGIGQISSEVPQNLSASRPQDRQFILSSKKLLLSDSGFYLCAWSVQLETQYFGPGTRLLVL.

The rearrangement uses TRBV27 and TRBJ1-6; D possibly corresponds to TRBD1 (5 bases). V was clipped by 6 bases and J by 1 base, with 13 bases between them. CDR1 and CDR2 (germline): MNHEY, SMNVEV (reference sequence). The CDR3 is 16 amino acids. In nucleotides, the CDR3 is TGTGCCAGCAGATTAACGACAGTGTCCTATAATTCACCCCTCCACTTT. Protein product: CASRLTTVSYNSPLHF.